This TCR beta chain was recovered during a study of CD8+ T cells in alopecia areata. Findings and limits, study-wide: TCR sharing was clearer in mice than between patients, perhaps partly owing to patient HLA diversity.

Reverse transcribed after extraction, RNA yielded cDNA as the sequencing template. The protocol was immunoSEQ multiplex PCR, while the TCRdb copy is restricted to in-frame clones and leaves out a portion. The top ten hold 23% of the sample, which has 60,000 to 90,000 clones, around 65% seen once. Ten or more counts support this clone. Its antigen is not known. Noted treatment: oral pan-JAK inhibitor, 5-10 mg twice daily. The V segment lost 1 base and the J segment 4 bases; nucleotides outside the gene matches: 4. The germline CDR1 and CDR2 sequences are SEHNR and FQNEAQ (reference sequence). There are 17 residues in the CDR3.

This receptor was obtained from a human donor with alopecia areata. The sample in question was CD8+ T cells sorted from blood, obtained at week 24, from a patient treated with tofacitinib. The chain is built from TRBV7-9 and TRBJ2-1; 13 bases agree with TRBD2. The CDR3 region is CASSLGTSGGLYNEQFF. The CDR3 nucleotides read TGTGCCAGCAGCTTAGGGACTAGCGGGGGCCTTTACAATGAGCAGTTCTTC.